Listed here are 5 T cell receptor beta chains from one sample, sequenced in a study of CD8 T cells in cerebrospinal fluid in Alzheimer's disease (dated by TCRdb to 2018 to 2021). The method behind the library was 10x single-cell sequencing. The listed sequencing device is NextSeq 550. After reprocessing by TCRdb, each CDR3 protein sequence is one entry, and no DNA is given. This sample's records show roughly 1,200 distinct CDR3 sequences. The ten most abundant clones make up 8.3% of the sample. Sequencing was performed on cerebrospinal fluid. These receptors all stem from a human donor with Alzheimer's disease.

This clonotype counts as large (0.1 to 1%) by frequency. V gene TRBV7-2 combines with J gene TRBJ2-3. Germline CDR1 and CDR2: SGHTA and FQGNSA. The CDR3 consists of 12 residues. This chain's CDR3 is CASGSGRDTQYF.

Judged by frequency, this clonotype is large. The chain employs TRBV9 and TRBJ2-3; TCRdb's D call of TRBD1 is untestable without DNA. This CDR3 region has 14 residues. Germline V gives CDR1 SGDLS, CDR2 YYNGEE. The CDR3 is CASSVDRGTDTQYF. The variable domain in full, completed from reference TRBV9 and TRBJ2-3, reads DSGVTQTPKHLITATGQRVTLRCSPRSGDLSVYWYQQSLDQGLQFLIQYYNGEERAKGNILERFSAQQFPDLHSELNLSSLELGDSALYFCASSVDRGTDTQYFGPGTRLTVL.

Measured by frequency, this clonotype is medium-sized (0.01 to 0.1%). V usage is TRBV3-1 and J usage is TRBJ2-2; TCRdb's D call of TRBD2 is untestable without DNA. This CDR3 region has 14 residues. Germline V gene lookup returns CDR1 LGHDT and CDR2 YNNKEL (reference sequence). CDR3 in amino acids: CASSQDRGIGELFF.

This clonotype counts as large (0.1 to 1%) by frequency. The chain's CDR3 is CASSQTSGGGTNEQFF. The V gene is TRBV11-2, the J gene TRBJ2-1; as DNA is missing, the TRBD2 call by TCRdb cannot be tested. This CDR3 contains 16 residues. Germline CDR1 reads SGHAT; CDR2 reads FQNNGV.

Its frequency marks this clonotype as large (0.1 to 1%). The chain links TRBV7-2 to TRBJ2-7; the TCRdb D gene call, TRBD1, has no DNA to confirm it. The CDR3 runs to 15 residues. Germline assignment: CDR1 SGHTA and CDR2 FQGNSA. CDR3 protein: CASSSPFRGTYEQYF.